The 4 T cell receptor delta chains given below trace back to one sample, sequenced in a study of gamma-delta T cells after stem cell transplantation. TCRdb fed the RT-PCR reads to CATT. Among roughly 1,600 delta-chain clones listed, around 6.1% were seen once. Sequencing was done on a sample of gamma-delta T cells. All receptors derive from a human donor. It is not recorded whose cells these are; they may come from a transplant donor.

A note on this clone: A read error is possible here, since a much larger clone lies one base away. Other DNA sequences within the sample encode an identical CDR3. The chain couples TRDV1 to TRDJ1; 10 bases are shared with TRDD3. Germline V lookup: CDR1 TSWWSYY, CDR2 QGS. With V trimmed by 0 bases and J by 4 bases, 14 bases remained unmatched. The CDR3 loop spans 19 amino acids. The CDR3 nucleotides are TGTGCTCTTGGGGAACTAGGGGGATGGTGGGGGATACAGGGCGATAAACTCATCTTT. It yields the protein CALGELGGWWGIQGDKLIF.

This clone was picked up a small number of times. This DNA's translation and the protein TCRdb lists, from a much larger clone, do not match at residue 5, likely due to a read error; the protein shown is translated from the DNA. The chain uses TRDV1 and TRDJ1, with TRDD3 matching over 11 bases. Trimming at V came to 4 bases and at J to 2 bases, leaving 18 bases not matched to a gene. The CDR3 contains 20 residues. Germline CDR1 is TSWWSYY and CDR2 is QGS. This chain's CDR3 is CALGGISPLGDRRGTDKLIF. Here the CDR3 DNA reads TGTGCTCTTGGGGGAATCTCCCCACTGGGGGATAGAAGGGGGACCGATAAACTCATCTTT.

To note about this clone: This likely traces to a read error, being one base from a far larger clone. The same CDR3 is also encoded by other DNA sequences in this sample. The chain is built from TRDV1 and TRDJ2; 10 bases match TRDD3. This CDR3 is 23 amino acids long. Germline CDR1 TSWWSYY, CDR2 QGS. CDR3 in amino acids: CALGDPQPFYQGGYASLTAQLFF. The CDR3 DNA reads TGTGCTCTTGGGGACCCGCAACCGTTTTATCAAGGGGGATACGCGAGTCTGACAGCACAACTCTTCTTC.

This clone is hyperexpanded in the sample. This sample also contains other DNA sequences that code for the same CDR3. The chain employs TRDV1 and TRDJ1; 9 nucleotides match TRDD3. V gave up 4 bases and J gave up 0 bases; unmatched junction bases: 18. Germline V gives CDR1 TSWWSYY, CDR2 QGS. This CDR3 contains 20 residues. CDR3 bases: TGTGCTCTTGGGGGAGTTCCCAACTCGGTACTGGGGGAAGACACCGATAAACTCATCTTT. It translates to CALGGVPNSVLGEDTDKLIF.